This T cell receptor (beta chain) was retrieved from a study of T cells after yellow fever vaccination. Study context: Low-cell-number fractions were prepared with SMART-Seq v4 Ultra Low Input.

The CDR3 runs to 17 residues. The germline V gene encodes CDR1 SGHNT and CDR2 YYREEE (reference sequence). The ends lost 5 bases at V and 5 bases at J; junction bases unmatched: 17. A word on this clonotype: Antigen unknown.

From the 5' RACE reads, TCRdb called clonotypes with MiXCR, one entry per CDR3 protein. The sample shows nearly 350,000 distinct CDR3 sequences, 7% to 9% of them seen only once. Study findings and constraints: At around 96% for CD4 and 88% for CD8, most primary-vaccination clones showed up again after the booster. Highly abundant clonotypes carried over from the bulk population could end up in FACS-sorted repertoires as contaminants.

The receptor was derived from a young man who received the YFV17D yellow fever vaccine. This chain joins TRBV5-4 and TRBJ1-1, with 8 bases matching TRBD1. The sample consisted of PBMCs, taken about 49 days after the first yellow fever vaccination. The CDR3 sequence: CASSYALIDRGGTEAFF. The CDR3 nucleotides read TGTGCCAGCAGTTACGCTTTGATAGACAGGGGAGGAACTGAAGCTTTCTTT.